This T cell receptor (beta chain) was captured by sequencing in a study of T cells after yellow fever vaccination. Study-wide results and limits: The CD4 and CD8 compartments had a small share of their clonotypes in common.

Germline-derived CDR1 and CDR2 are SQVTM and ANQGSEA. This CDR3 has 13 residues. With 7 bases removed from V and 4 bases from J, the gap between germline ends came to 16 bases. TCRdb passed the 5' RACE reads through MiXCR, listing each CDR3 protein once. This repertoire shows fewer than 500,000 distinct CDR3 sequences, 18% found once; its top ten account for about 18%. This clonotype has a handful of counts. What it recognizes is unknown. The sample here was PBMCs, taken before the yellow fever booster vaccination. V gene TRBV29-1 combines with J gene TRBJ1-1; D may be TRBD1 (6 bases). The TCR was taken from a man aged 18 to 35 who received the YFV17D yellow fever vaccine. CDR3 coding DNA: TGCAGCGCCCTCGGCGGGGGGCGCACTGAAGCTTTCTTT. This sequence encodes CSALGGGRTEAFF.